The source of this T cell receptor (beta chain) is a study of molecular identifiers for immune sequencing clone quantification. Across the whole study: Naive CD8 cell RNA, from roughly 21,000 or 96,000 cells, was split five ways in replicates, with four sequenced.

The use of previously described methods and listed TCR primers produced the bulk TCR libraries. TCRdb reanalysed the PCR reads using MiXCR and keeps one entry per CDR3 protein. This sample yields some 680,000 distinct CDR3 sequences, of which roughly 27% are seen a single time; around 0.78% belongs to the top ten. Germline V gene data show CDR1 as LNHDA and CDR2 as SQIVND (reference sequence). This CDR3 region has 12 residues. This clonotype has a count of ten or more. The source of this sequence is a human donor in good health. Some libraries in this study had Jurkat cell RNA spiked in. Sequenced sample: naive CD8+ T cells from blood, with Jurkat cell RNA spiked in. Specified subset: FACS-sorted CD8+CD4-CCR7+CD45RA+ naive T cells. This sequence joins TRBV19 and TRBJ2-6; no firm D call. The CDR3 loop reads CATTSGANVLTF. DNA for the CDR3: TGTGCAACAACCTCTGGGGCCAACGTCCTGACTTTC.